This T cell receptor beta chain comes out of a study of T cell responses to AZD1222 COVID-19 vaccine. Study-wide points: Sampling that yielded the repertoires occurred only after the peak T cell response. Baseline serostatus was positive in only six AZD1222 recipients.

This table comes from immunoSEQ multiplex PCR, and its TCRdb copy is limited to in-frame clones, with some not included. The profile shows 140,000 or so clones, 92% of them singletons. V was pared by 0 bases and J by 5 bases, with 16 bases between. Germline values: CDR1 LGHDT, CDR2 YNNKEL (reference sequence). The CDR3 covers 16 residues. On this clone: Antigen specificity is unknown.

The source is an adult in good health. The material was peripheral blood, obtained on day 0 of AZD1222 vaccination. This sequence joins TRBV3-1 (or the pseudogene TRBV3-2) and TRBJ1-1; no clear D. The CDR3 loop reads CASSQDITVQATEAFF. The CDR3 nucleotides read TGTGCCAGCAGCCAAGATATCACAGTCCAGGCTACTGAAGCTTTCTTT.